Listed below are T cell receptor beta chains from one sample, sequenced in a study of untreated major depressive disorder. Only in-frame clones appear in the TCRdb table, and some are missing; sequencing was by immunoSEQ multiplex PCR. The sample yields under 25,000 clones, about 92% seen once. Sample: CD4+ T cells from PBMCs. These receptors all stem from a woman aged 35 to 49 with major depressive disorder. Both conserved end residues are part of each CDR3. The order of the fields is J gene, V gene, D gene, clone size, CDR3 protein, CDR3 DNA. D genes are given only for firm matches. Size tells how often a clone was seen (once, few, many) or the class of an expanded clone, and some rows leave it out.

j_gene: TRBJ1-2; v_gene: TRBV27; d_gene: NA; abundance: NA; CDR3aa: CASSRGYGYTF; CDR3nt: TGTGCCAGCAGTCGAGGCTATGGCTACACCTTC
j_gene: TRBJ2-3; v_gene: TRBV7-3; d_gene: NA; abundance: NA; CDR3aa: CASSLSRSERQQYF; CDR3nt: TGTGCCAGCAGCCTAAGCCGGTCAGAGAGACAACAGTATTTT
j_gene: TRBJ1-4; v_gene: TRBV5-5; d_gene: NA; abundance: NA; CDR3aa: CASSLGMNEKLFF; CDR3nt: TGTGCCAGCAGCTTGGGTATGAATGAAAAACTGTTTTTT
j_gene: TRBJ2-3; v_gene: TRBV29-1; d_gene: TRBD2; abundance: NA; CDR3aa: CSVGTSWRDTQYF; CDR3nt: TGCAGCGTGGGGACTAGCTGGCGAGATACGCAGTATTTT
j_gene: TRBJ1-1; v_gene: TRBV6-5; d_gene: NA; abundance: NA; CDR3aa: CATKRTSGLGAFF; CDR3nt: TGTGCCACTAAAAGGACCTCCGGATTGGGAGCTTTCTTT
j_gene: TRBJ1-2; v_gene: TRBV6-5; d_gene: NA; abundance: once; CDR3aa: CASSYSQGISYGYTF; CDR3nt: TGTGCCAGCAGTTACTCTCAGGGTATTAGCTATGGCTACACCTTC
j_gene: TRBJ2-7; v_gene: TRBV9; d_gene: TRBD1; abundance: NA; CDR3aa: CASSHRGQGGYEQYF; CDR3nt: TGTGCCAGCAGCCACCGGGGACAGGGGGGCTACGAGCAGTACTTC
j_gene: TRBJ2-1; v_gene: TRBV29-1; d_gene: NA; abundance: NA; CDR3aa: CSVEQVPYNEQFF; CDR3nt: TGCAGCGTGGAACAGGTCCCTTACAATGAGCAGTTCTTC
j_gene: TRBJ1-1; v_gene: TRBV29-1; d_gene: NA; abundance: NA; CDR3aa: CSPLEPAFF; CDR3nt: TGCAGTCCCCTCGAACCAGCTTTCTTT
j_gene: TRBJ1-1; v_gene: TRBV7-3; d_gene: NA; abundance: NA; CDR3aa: CASSLRWNTEAFF; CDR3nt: TGTGCCAGCAGCTTAAGGTGGAACACTGAAGCTTTCTTT
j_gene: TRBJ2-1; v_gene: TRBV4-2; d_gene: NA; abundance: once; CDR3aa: CASSQDRTSLFF; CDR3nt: TGTGCCAGCAGCCAAGATAGAACTAGTTTGTTCTTC
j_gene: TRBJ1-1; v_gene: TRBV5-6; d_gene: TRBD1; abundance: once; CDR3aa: CASSSTGLSPAFF; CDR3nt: TGTGCCAGCAGCTCGACAGGGCTGAGCCCCGCTTTCTTT
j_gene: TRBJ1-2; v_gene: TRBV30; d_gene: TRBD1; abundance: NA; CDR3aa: CAWSRTGNYGYTF; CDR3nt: TGTGCCTGGAGTCGGACAGGCAACTATGGCTACACCTTC
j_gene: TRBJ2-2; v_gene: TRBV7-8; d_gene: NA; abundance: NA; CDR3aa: CASSLRVSGAGTGELFF; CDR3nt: TGTGCCAGCAGCTTACGGGTATCGGGGGCAGGCACCGGGGAGCTGTTTTTT
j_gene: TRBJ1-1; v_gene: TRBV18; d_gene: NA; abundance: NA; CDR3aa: CASSPRVGVPTEAFF; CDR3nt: TGTGCCAGCTCACCACGGGTAGGCGTCCCCACTGAAGCTTTCTTT
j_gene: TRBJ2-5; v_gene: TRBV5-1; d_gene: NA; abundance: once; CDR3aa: CASSPGRLQETQYF; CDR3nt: TGCGCCAGCAGCCCGGGACGGCTCCAAGAGACCCAGTACTTC
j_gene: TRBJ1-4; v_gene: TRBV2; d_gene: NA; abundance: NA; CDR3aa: CASRDNSATNEKLFF; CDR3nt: TGTGCCAGCAGGGATAACAGTGCAACTAATGAAAAACTGTTTTTT
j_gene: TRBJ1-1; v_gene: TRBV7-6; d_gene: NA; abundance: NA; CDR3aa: CASSAAYGGKVNTEAFF; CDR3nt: TGTGCCAGCAGCGCGGCTTACGGGGGGAAGGTGAACACTGAAGCTTTCTTT
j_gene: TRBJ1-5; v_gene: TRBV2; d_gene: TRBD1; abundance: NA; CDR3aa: CASRVDRVSNQPQHF; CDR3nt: TGTGCCAGCAGAGTGGACAGGGTTAGCAATCAGCCCCAGCATTTT
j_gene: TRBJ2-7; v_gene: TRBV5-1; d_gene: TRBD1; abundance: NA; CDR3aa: CASSTGGDYEQYF; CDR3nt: TGCGCCAGCAGCACAGGGGGAGACTACGAGCAGTACTTC
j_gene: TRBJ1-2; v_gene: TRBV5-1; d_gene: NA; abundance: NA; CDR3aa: CASSLTGYGPYGYTF; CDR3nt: TGCGCCAGCAGCTTAACAGGGTACGGCCCCTATGGCTACACCTTC
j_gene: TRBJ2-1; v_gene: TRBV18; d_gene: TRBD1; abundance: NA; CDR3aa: CASSLWGQGSYNEQFF; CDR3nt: TGTGCCAGCTCACTCTGGGGACAGGGGTCCTACAATGAGCAGTTCTTC
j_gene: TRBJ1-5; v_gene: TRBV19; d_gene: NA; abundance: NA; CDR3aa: CATEIRASNQPQHF; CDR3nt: TGTGCCACCGAGATTAGAGCTAGCAATCAGCCCCAGCATTTT
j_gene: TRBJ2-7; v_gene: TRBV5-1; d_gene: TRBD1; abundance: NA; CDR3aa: CASSLGQGLYEQYF; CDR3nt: TGCGCCAGCAGCTTGGGACAGGGTTTGTACGAGCAGTACTTC
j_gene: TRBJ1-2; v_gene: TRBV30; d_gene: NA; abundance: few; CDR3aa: CAWRGSLWSGYTF; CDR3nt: TGTGCCTGGAGGGGCAGTTTATGGAGTGGCTACACCTTC
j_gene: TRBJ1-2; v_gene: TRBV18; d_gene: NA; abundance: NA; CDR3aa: CASSPSQAYGYTF; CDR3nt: TGTGCCAGCTCACCAAGCCAGGCCTATGGCTACACCTTC
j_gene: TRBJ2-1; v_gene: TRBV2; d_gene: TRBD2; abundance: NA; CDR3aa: CASTRTSGAFNEQFF; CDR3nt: TGTGCCAGCACCCGGACTAGCGGGGCCTTTAATGAGCAGTTCTTC
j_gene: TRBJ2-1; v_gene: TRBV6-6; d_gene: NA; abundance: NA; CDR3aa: CATQVGAGGANEQFF; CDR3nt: TGTGCCACCCAAGTGGGGGCTGGGGGGGCCAATGAGCAGTTCTTC
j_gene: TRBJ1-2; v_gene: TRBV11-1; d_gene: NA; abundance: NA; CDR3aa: CASSSGSSGGYTF; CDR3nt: TGTGCCAGCAGCTCGGGCTCTTCGGGAGGCTACACCTTC
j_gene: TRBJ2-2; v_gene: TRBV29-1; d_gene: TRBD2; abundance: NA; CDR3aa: CSVSGPRLAGGLRGTGELFF; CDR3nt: TGCAGCGTTTCAGGCCCGAGGCTAGCGGGAGGGCTGAGGGGGACCGGGGAGCTGTTTTTT
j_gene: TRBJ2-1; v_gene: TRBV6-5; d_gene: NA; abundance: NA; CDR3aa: CASSNGLADYNEQFF; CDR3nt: TGTGCCAGCAGTAACGGACTCGCCGACTACAATGAGCAGTTCTTC
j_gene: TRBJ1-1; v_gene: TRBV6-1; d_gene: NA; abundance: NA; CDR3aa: CASIVSRADTEAFF; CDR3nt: TGTGCCAGCATTGTTAGCAGGGCGGACACTGAAGCTTTCTTT
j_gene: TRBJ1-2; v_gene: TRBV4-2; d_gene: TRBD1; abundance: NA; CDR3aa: CASSQEPDRDWNYGYTF; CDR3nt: TGTGCCAGCAGCCAAGAACCAGACAGGGATTGGAACTATGGCTACACCTTC
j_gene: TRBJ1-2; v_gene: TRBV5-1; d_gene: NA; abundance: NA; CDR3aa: CASSSAGNNYGYTF; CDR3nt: TGCGCCAGCAGCTCCGCAGGGAATAACTATGGCTACACCTTC
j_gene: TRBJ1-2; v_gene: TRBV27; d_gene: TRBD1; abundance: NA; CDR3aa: CASSQSIDRVYGYTF; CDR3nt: TGTGCCAGCAGTCAATCTATCGACAGGGTCTATGGCTACACCTTC
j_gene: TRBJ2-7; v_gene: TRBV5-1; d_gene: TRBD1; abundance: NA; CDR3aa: CASSFSGTGVGEQYF; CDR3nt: TGCGCCAGCAGCTTTTCCGGGACAGGGGTTGGGGAGCAGTACTTC
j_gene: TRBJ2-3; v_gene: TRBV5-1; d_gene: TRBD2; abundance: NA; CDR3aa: CASSSGSSSGSTDTQYF; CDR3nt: TGCGCCAGCAGCTCTGGGAGCAGTAGCGGGAGCACAGATACGCAGTATTTT
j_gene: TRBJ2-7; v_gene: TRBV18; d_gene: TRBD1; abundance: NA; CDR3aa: CASSPGGQASYEQYF; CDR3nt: TGTGCCAGCTCACCCGGAGGACAGGCCTCCTACGAGCAGTACTTC
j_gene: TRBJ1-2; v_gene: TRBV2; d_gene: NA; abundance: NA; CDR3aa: CASTKESVNYGYTF; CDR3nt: TGTGCCAGCACTAAAGAAAGCGTTAACTATGGCTACACCTTC
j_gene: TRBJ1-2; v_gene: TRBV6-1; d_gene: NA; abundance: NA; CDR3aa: CASSERRSNYGYTF; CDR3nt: TGTGCCAGCAGTGAAAGGAGATCTAACTATGGCTACACCTTC
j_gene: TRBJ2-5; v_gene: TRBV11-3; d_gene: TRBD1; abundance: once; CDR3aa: CASSWTGRETQYF; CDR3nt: TGTGCCAGCAGCTGGACAGGGAGAGAGACCCAGTACTTC
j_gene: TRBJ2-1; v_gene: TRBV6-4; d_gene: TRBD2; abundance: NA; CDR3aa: CASSDRGGGLPFF; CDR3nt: TGTGCCAGCAGTGACAGGGGCGGGGGGTTGCCGTTCTTC
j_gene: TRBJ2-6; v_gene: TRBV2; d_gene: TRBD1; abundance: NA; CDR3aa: CASRNRGNSGANVLTF; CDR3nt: TGTGCCAGCAGGAACAGGGGGAACTCTGGGGCCAACGTCCTGACTTTC
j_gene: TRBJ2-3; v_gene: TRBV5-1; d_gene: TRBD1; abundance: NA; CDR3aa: CASSLQGVGPDTQYF; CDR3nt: TGCGCCAGCAGCTTACAGGGGGTGGGCCCAGATACGCAGTATTTT
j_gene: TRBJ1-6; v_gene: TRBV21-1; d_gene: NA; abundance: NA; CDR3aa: CASSKTVGTHRSPLHF; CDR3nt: TGTGCCAGCAGCAAAACCGTTGGGACCCACAGGTCACCCCTCCACTTT
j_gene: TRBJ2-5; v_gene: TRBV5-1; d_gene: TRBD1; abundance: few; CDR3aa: CASSGTGGLETQYF; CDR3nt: TGCGCCAGCAGCGGGACAGGGGGCCTGGAGACCCAGTACTTC
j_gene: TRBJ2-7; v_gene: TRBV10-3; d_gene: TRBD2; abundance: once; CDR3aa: CAISDFGRGAYEQYF; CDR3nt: TGTGCCATCAGTGACTTCGGTCGGGGGGCCTACGAGCAGTACTTC
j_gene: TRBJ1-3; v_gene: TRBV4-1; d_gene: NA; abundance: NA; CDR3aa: CASSQGAGIGNTIYF; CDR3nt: TGCGCCAGCAGCCAAGGGGCAGGGATCGGAAACACCATATATTTT
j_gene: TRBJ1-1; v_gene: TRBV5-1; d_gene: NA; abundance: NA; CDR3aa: CASSLEGGYTEAFF; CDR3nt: TGCGCCAGCAGCTTGGAAGGGGGGTACACTGAAGCTTTCTTT
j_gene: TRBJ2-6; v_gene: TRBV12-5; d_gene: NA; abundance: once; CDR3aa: CASGFRSLRLDRSSGANVLTF; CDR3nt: TGTGCTAGTGGTTTCCGCAGTCTCCGCCTCGATCGGTCCTCTGGGGCCAACGTCCTGACTTTC